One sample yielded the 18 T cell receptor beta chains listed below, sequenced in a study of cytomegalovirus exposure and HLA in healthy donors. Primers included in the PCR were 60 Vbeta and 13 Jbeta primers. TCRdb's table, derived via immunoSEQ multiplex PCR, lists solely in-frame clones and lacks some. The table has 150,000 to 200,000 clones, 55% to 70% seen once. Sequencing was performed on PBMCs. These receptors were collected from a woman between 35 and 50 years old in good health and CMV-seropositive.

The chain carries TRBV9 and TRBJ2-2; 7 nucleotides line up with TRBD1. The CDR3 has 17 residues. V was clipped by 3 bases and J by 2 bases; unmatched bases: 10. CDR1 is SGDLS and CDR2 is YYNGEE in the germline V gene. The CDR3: CASSGKGDSPNTGELFF. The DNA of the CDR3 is TGTGCCAGCAGCGGAAAGGGGGACAGTCCTAACACCGGGGAGCTGTTTTTT.

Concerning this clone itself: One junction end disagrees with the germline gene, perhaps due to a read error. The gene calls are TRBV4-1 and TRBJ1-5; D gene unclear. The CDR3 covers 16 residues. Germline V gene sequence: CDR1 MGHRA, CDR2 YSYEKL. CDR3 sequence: CASSQDGVGGNQPQNF. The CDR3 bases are TGCGCCAGCAGCCAAGATGGAGTAGGAGGCAATCAGCCCCAGAATTTT.

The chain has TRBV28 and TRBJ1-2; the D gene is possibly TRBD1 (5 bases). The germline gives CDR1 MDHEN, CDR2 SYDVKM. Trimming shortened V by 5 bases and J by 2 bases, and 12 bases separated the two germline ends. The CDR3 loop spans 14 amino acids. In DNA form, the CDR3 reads TGTGCCAGCAGTCCTGACAGTAACAACTATGGCTACACCTTC. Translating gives CASSPDSNNYGYTF.

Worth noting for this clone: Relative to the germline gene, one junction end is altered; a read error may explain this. CDR3 in amino acids: CASSPNRQGVVF. CDR3 in DNA: TGTGCCAGCAGCCCCAACCGGCAGGGGGTTGTCTTC. The V gene is TRBV7-9, the J gene TRBJ2-1, with 7 bases that match TRBD1. This CDR3 is 12 amino acids long. Germline V gives CDR1 SEHNR, CDR2 FQNEAQ (reference sequence).

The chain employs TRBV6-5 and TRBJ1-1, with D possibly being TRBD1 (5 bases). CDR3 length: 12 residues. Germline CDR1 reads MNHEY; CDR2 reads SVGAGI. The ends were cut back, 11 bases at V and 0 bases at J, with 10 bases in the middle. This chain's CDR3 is CAVEGLNTEAFF. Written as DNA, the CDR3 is TGTGCCGTGGAGGGGCTGAACACTGAAGCTTTCTTT.

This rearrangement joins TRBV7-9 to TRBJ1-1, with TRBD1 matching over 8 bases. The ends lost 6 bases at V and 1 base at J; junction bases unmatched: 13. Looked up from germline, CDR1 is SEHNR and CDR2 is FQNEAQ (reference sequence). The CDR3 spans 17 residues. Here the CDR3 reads CASSFGQGSPTNTEAFF. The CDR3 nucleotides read TGTGCCAGCAGTTTCGGACAGGGCAGTCCTACGAACACTGAAGCTTTCTTT.

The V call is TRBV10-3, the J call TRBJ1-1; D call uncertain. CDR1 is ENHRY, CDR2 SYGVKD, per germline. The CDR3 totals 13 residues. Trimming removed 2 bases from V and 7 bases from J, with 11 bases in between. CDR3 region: CAISEGKGDEAFF. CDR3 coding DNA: TGTGCCATCAGTGAGGGAAAGGGAGATGAAGCTTTCTTT.

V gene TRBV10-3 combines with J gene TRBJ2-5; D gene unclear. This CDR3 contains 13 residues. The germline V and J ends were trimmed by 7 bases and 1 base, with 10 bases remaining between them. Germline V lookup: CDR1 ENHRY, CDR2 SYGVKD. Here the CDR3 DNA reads TGTGCCATCAAAGAGGTGGGCCAAGAGACCCAGTACTTC. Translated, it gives CAIKEVGQETQYF.

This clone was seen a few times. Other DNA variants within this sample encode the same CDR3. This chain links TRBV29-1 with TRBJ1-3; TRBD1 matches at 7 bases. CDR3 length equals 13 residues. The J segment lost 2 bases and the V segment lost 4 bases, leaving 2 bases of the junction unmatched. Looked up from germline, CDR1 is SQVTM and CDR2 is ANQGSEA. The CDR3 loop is CSVVDRAGNTIYF. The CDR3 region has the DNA TGCAGCGTTGTTGACAGGGCTGGAAACACCATATATTTT.

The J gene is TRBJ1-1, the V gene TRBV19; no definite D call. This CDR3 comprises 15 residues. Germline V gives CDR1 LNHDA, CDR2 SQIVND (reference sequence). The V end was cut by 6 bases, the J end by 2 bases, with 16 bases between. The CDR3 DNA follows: TGTGCCAGTAGCCCGAGGCCCCAAAAAAACACTGAAGCTTTCTTT. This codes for CASSPRPQKNTEAFF.

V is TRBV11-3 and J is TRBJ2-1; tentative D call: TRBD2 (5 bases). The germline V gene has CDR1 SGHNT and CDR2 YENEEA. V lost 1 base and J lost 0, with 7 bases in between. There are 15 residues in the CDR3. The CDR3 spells CASSLAGSSYNEQFF. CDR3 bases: TGTGCCAGCAGCTTAGCGGGGAGCTCCTACAATGAGCAGTTCTTC. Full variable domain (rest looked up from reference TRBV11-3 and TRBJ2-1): EAGVVQSPRYKIIEKKQPVAFWCNPISGHNTLYWYLQNLGQGPELLIRYENEEAVDDSQLPKDRFSAERLKGVDSTLKIQPAELGDSAVYLCASSLAGSSYNEQFFGPGTRLTVL.

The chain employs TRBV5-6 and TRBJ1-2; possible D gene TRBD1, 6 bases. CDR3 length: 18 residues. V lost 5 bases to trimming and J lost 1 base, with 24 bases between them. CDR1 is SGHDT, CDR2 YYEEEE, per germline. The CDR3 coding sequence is TGTGCCAGCAGTTTCTTAGCTTACCGGGACACGGATAACTATGGCTACACCTTC. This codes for CASSFLAYRDTDNYGYTF.

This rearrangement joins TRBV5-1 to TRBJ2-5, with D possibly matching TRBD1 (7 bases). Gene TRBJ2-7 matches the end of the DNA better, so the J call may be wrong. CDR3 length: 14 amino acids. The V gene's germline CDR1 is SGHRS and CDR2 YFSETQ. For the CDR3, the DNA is TGCGCCAGCAGCGGAGGGGACAGACTGAACGAGCAGTACTTC. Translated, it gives CASSGGDRLNEQYF.

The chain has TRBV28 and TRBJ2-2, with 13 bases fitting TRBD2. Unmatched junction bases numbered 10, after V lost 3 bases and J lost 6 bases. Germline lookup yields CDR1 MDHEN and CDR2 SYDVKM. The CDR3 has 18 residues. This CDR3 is CASSFADGLAGVAGELFF. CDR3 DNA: TGTGCCAGCAGTTTCGCTGATGGACTAGCGGGAGTGGCCGGGGAGCTGTTTTTT.

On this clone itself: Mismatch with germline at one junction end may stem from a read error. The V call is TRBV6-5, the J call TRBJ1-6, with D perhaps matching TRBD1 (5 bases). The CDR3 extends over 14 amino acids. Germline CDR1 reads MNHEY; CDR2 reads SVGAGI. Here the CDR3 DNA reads TGTGCCAGCAGTTACGGGGGGAATAATTCACCCCTCCCCTTT. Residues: CASSYGGNNSPLPF.

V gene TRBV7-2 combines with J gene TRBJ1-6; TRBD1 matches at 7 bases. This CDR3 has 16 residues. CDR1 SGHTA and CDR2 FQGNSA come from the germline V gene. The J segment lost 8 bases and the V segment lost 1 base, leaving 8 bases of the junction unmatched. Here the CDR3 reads CASSLGQGVVDSPLHF. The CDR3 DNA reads TGTGCCAGCAGCTTAGGGCAGGGGGTGGTGGATTCACCCCTCCACTTT.

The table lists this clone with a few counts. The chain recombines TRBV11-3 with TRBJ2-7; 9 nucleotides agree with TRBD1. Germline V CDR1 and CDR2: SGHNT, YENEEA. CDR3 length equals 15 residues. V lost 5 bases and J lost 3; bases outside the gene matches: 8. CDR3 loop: CASSRGQGPFYEQYF. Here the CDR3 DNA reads TGTGCCAGCAGCCGCGGACAGGGGCCATTCTACGAGCAGTACTTC.

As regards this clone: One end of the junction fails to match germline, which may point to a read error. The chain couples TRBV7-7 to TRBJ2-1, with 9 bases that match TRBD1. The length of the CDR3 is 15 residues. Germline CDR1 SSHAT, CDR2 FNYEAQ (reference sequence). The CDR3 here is CASSTGTGTYNEQFF. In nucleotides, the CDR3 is TGTGCTAGCAGCACCGGGACAGGGACCTACAATGAGCAGTTCTTC.